This TCR beta chain was captured in a study of cytomegalovirus exposure and HLA in healthy donors. Turning to this clone: Antigen unknown.

Amplification used 60 Vbeta primers and 13 Jbeta primers. Per the original data handling: Unique TCR beta chains numbered around 80 million in a later analysis, with roughly 10 million shared. Using immunoSEQ multiplex PCR, the repertoire was profiled, and TCRdb retains in-frame clones only, with some absent. V, J and clone size were drawn from that table, and D and trimming were deduced from the DNA. Its listing shows 150,000 to 200,000 clones. The V and J ends lost 8 bases and 5 bases, in that order; junction bases with no gene match: 7. Germline assignment: CDR1 SNHLY and CDR2 FYNNEI. The CDR3 is made up of 14 amino acids. Study observations and caveats: An analysis that was carried out later associated approximately 17,000 TCR beta sequences with HLA alleles at 0.05 false discovery rate. Earlier analysis yielded a pattern in which most TCR beta V segments were productive about 90% or about 30% of the time.

This TCR was sampled from a young man in good health and CMV-seronegative. Sequencing input: PBMCs. V is TRBV2 and J is TRBJ1-5, with 9 bases matching TRBD1. CDR3 residues: CASLGTGWDQPQHF. Written as DNA, the CDR3 is TGTGCCAGCCTCGGGACAGGGTGGGATCAGCCCCAGCATTTT.